This entry is about one T cell receptor (beta chain). The participants were between roughly 18 and 89 years old and came from some 23 US areas. The data were obtained in a study of blood T cell repertoires in COVID-19. The V gene's germline CDR1 is SQVTM and CDR2 ANQGSEA. The CDR3 is 11 residues long. V trimming: 4 bases; J trimming: 7 bases; junction bases outside the gene matches: 1. TCRdb's copy holds only in-frame clones and misses some; the assay was immunoSEQ multiplex PCR. The sample has roughly 160,000 clones, 79% seen once. The sequence came from a woman between 70 and 85 years old in a cohort exposed to, infected with or recovered from COVID-19 (not recorded which). The chain combines TRBV29-1 with TRBJ1-1; 9 nucleotides line up with TRBD1. Sequencing was carried out using PBMCs or T cells enriched from blood (not recorded which). Written as DNA, the CDR3 is TGCAGCGTTGGACAGGGGGGTGAAGCTTTCTTT. It encodes CSVGQGGEAFF.